Listed below are T cell receptor beta chains from one sample, sequenced in a study of OX40 agonist ivuxolimab in advanced cancers. Profiled with immunoSEQ multiplex PCR; TCRdb holds only in-frame clones, not every one. The data contain tens of thousands of clones, approximately 90% of them singletons. The sample here was CD4+ or CD8+ T cells sorted from blood, taken in a trial of the OX40 agonist ivuxolimab. The receptors derive from an adult with an advanced solid tumor such as melanoma, head and neck, liver or kidney cancer. The CDR3 runs from the conserved cysteine through the conserved F or W. Fields, in order: D gene, J gene, clone size, V gene, CDR3 DNA, CDR3 protein. A D gene is named only where the DNA matches it firmly. Rows give clone size only sometimes, using once, few, many, or a class for an expanded clone.

>TRBD2|TRBJ2-3|once|TRBV7-2
TGTGCCAGCCGGCGGGAGACTGGCACAGATACGCAGTATTTT
CASRRETGTDTQYF
>-|TRBJ1-5|-|TRBV6-5
TGTGCCAGCAGCCTAGACACCAATCAGCCCCAGCATTTT
CASSLDTNQPQHF
>TRBD2|TRBJ2-1|-|TRBV5-1
TGCGCCAGCAGCCCCCTGGCTAGCGGGAGCTATGAGCAGTTCTTC
CASSPLASGSYEQFF
>TRBD2|TRBJ2-3|-|TRBV18
TGTGCCAGCTCATCTACTAGCGGGCGCACAGATACGCAGTATTTT
CASSSTSGRTDTQYF
>-|TRBJ2-1|once|TRBV4-2
TGTGCCAGCAGTCTTTCCTCGAATGAGCAGTTCTTC
CASSLSSNEQFF
>-|TRBJ2-7|-|TRBV7-8
TGTGCCAGCAGCGAAGGGAGCGAGCAGTACTTC
CASSEGSEQYF
>TRBD2|TRBJ2-2|-|TRBV7-9
TGTGCCAGCAGCTTAGCTAGCGGGGGTACCGGGGAGCTGTTTTTT
CASSLASGGTGELFF
>TRBD2|TRBJ2-1|-|TRBV2
TGTGCCAGCAGTTCGAGGGGCGGGAGGGCCAGTGAGCAGTTCTTC
CASSSRGGRASEQFF
>TRBD2|TRBJ2-1|-|TRBV7-2
TGTGCCAGCAGCTTCGGACTAGCGTACAATGAGCAGTTCTTC
CASSFGLAYNEQFF
>-|TRBJ1-2|-|TRBV30
TGTGCCTGGAGTGTGGGAGGATCGGAGGGCTACACCTTC
CAWSVGGSEGYTF
>-|TRBJ2-5|-|TRBV5-5
TGTGCCAGCAGCGTCCTCGGGACGGCAGGCCTGACCCAGTACTTC
CASSVLGTAGLTQYF
>-|TRBJ2-7|once|TRBV5-1
TGCGCCAGCAGGGCCCGGGACGGAACCTACGAGCAGTACTTC
CASRARDGTYEQYF
>-|TRBJ2-5|-|TRBV14
TGTGCCAGCAGCCAAGCGGGGGGCTCACAGACCCAGTACTTC
CASSQAGGSQTQYF
>-|TRBJ1-1|-|TRBV19
TGTGCCAGTAGTCTGCGCAGGGTTAACACTGAAGCTTTCTTT
CASSLRRVNTEAFF
>-|TRBJ1-2|-|TRBV6-6
TGTGCCAGCAGTTACTCCATGACCACCGAGCGTGGCTACACCTTC
CASSYSMTTERGYTF